The source of this TCR beta chain is a study of blood T cell repertoires in COVID-19. Trimming cost V 5 bases and J 2 bases; bases outside gene matches: 2. Germline lookup yields CDR1 SEHNR and CDR2 FQNEAQ (reference sequence). This CDR3 comprises 15 residues. Assay: immunoSEQ multiplex PCR; the TCRdb copy retains only in-frame clones and omits some. The repertoire holds about 410,000 clones, with 80% to 90% as singletons. The clonotype comes from a young woman with active or convalescent COVID-19. The sample consisted of peripheral blood. The chain has TRBV7-9 and TRBJ2-6, with 8 bases identical to TRBD1. The CDR3 here is CASSPTGAGANVLTF. The CDR3 nucleotides read TGTGCCAGCAGCCCGACAGGGGCTGGGGCCAACGTCCTGACTTTC.